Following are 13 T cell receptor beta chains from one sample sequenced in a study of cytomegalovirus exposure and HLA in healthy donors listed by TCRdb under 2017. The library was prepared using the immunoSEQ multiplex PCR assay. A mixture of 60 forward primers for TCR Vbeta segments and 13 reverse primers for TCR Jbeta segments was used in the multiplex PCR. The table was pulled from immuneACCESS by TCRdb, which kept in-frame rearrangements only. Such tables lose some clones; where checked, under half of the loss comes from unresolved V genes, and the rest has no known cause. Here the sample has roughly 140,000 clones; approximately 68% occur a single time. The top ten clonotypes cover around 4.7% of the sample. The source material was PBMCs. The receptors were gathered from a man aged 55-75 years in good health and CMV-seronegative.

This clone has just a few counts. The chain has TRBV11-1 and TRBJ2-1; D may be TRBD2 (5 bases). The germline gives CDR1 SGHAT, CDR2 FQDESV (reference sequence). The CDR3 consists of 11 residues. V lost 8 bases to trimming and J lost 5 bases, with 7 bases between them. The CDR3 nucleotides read TGTGCCAGCGACTATCACAATGAGCAGTTCTTC. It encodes CASDYHNEQFF.

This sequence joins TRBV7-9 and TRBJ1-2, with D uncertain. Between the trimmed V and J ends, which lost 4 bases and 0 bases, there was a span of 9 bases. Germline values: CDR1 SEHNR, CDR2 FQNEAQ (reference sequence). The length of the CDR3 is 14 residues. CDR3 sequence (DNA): TGTGCCAGCAGCTCTGTAACAGCTAACTATGGCTACACCTTC. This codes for CASSSVTANYGYTF.

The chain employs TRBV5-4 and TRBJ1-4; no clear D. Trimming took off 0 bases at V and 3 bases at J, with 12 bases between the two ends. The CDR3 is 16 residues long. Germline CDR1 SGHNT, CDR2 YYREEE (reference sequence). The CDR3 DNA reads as TGTGCCAGCAGCTTGGATGGGAAGCGGGCTAATGAAAAACTGTTTTTT. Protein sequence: CASSLDGKRANEKLFF.

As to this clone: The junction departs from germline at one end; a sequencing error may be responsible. The CDR3 loop is CASSYGPLGYPF. CDR3 in DNA: TGTGCCAGCAGTTACGGGCCTCTTGGCTACCCCTTC. The chain couples TRBV6-6 to TRBJ1-2; D gene ambiguous. The CDR3 spans 12 residues. Germline V gene data show CDR1 as MNHNY and CDR2 as SVGAGI (reference sequence).

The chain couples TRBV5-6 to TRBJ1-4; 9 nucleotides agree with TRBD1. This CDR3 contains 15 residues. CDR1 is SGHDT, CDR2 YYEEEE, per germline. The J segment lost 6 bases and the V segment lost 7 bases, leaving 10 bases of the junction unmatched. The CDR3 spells CASRIQGAYYEKLFF. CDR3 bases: TGTGCCAGCCGTATACAGGGGGCATATTATGAAAAACTGTTTTTT.

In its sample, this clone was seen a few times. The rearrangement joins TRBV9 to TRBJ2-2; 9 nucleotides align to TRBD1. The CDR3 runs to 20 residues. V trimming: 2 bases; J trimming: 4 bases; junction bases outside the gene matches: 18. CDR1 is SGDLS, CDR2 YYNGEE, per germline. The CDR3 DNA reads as TGTGCCAGCAGCGTTCTTCCCGGGACAGGGCATCTCCTGGGCACCGGGGAGCTGTTTTTT. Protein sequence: CASSVLPGTGHLLGTGELFF.

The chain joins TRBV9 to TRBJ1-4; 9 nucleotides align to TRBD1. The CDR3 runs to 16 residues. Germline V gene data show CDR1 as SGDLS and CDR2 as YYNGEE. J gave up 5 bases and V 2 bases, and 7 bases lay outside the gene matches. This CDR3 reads CASSVGPGQGNEKLFF. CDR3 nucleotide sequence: TGTGCCAGCAGCGTCGGACCGGGACAGGGAAATGAAAAACTGTTTTTT.

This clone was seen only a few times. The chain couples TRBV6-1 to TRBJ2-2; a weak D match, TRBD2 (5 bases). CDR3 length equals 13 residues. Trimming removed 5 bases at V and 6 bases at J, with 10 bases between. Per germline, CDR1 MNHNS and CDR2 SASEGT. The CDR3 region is CASSQTRSGELFF. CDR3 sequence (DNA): TGTGCCAGCAGTCAAACTAGGTCCGGGGAGCTGTTTTTT.

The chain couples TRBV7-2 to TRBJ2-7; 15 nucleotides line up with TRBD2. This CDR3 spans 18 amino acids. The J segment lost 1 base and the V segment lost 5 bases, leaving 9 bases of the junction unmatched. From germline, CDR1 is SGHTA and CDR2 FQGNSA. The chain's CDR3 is CASSPGLAGGARSYEQYF. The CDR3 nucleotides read TGTGCCAGCAGCCCGGGACTAGCGGGAGGAGCGCGTTCCTACGAGCAGTACTTC.

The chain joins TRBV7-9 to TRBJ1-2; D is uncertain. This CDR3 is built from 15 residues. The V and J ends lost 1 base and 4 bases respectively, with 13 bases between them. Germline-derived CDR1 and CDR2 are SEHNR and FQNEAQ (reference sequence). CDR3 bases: TGTGCCAGCAGCTTAGGGGGAGAGGGCGCCTATGGCTACACCTTC. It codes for CASSLGGEGAYGYTF.

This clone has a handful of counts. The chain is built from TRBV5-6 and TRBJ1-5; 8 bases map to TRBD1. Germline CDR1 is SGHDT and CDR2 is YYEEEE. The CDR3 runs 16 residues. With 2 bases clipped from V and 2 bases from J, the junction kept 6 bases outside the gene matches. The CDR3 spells CASSLLQDRGNQPQHF. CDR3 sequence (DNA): TGTGCCAGCAGCTTACTTCAGGACAGGGGCAATCAGCCCCAGCATTTT.

The CDR3 sequence: CASSPDSRGEQYF. The CDR3 DNA follows: TGTGCCAGCAGCCCGGACAGCCGCGGCGAGCAGTACTTC. The chain has TRBV7-8 and TRBJ2-7; D might be TRBD1 (6 bases). Germline lookup yields CDR1 SGHVS and CDR2 FQNEAQ. This CDR3 comprises 13 residues. V shed 5 bases and J shed 6 bases, with 14 bases lying between them.

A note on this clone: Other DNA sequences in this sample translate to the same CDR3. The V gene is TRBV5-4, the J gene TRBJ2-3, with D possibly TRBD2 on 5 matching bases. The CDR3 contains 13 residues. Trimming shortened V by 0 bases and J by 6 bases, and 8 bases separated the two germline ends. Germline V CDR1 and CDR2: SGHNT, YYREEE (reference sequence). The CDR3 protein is CASSLARGDTQYF. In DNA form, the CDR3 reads TGTGCCAGCAGCTTGGCCCGGGGTGATACGCAGTATTTT.